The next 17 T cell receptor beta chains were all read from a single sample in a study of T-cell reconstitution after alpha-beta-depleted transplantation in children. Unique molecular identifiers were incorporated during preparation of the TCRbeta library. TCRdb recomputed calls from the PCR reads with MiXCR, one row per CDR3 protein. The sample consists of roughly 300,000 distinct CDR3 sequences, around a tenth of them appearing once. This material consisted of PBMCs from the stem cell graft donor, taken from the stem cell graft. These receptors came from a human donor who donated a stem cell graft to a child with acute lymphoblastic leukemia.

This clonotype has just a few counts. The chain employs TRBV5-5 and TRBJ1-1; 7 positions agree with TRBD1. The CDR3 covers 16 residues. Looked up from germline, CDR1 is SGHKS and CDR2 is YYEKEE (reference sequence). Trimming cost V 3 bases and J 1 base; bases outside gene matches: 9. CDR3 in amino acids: CASSSVTGARNTEAFF. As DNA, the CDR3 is TGTGCCAGCAGCTCCGTAACAGGGGCGAGGAACACTGAAGCTTTCTTT. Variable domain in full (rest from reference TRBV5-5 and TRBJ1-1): DAGVTQSPTHLIKTRGQQVTLRCSPISGHKSVSWYQQVLGQGPQFIFQYYEKEERGRGNFPDRFSARQFPNYSSELNVNALLLGDSALYLCASSSVTGARNTEAFFGQGTRLTVV.

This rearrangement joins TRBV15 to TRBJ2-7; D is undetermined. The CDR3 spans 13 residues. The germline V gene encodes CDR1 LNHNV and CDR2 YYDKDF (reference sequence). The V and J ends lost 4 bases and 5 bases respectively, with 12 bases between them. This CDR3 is CATSKMDGDEQYF. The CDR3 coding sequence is TGTGCCACCAGCAAGATGGACGGCGACGAGCAGTACTTC. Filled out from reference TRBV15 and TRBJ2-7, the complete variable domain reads DAMVIQNPRYQVTQFGKPVTLSCSQTLNHNVMYWYQQKSSQAPKLLFHYYDKDFNNEADTPDNFQSRRPNTSFCFLDIRSPGLGDTAMYLCATSKMDGDEQYFGPGTRLTVT.

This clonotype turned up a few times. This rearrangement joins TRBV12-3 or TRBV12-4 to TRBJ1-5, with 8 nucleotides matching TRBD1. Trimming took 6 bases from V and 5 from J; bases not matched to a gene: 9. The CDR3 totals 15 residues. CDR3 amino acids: CASSPSDRGYQPQHF. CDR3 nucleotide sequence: TGTGCCAGCAGCCCCTCAGACAGGGGATATCAGCCCCAGCATTTT.

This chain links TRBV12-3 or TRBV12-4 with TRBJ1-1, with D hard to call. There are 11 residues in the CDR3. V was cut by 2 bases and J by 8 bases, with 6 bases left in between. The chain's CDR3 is CASSLLSEAFF. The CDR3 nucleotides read TGTGCCAGCAGTTTACTATCCGAAGCTTTCTTT.

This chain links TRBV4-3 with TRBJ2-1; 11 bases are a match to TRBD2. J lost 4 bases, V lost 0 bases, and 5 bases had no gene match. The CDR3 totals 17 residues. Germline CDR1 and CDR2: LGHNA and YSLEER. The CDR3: CASSQESGTSGYNEQFF. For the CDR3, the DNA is TGCGCCAGCAGCCAAGAATCGGGGACTAGCGGTTACAATGAGCAGTTCTTC.

The CDR3 protein is CASSPVSVTGDQYF. The CDR3 DNA sequence: TGTGCCAGCTCACCTGTATCCGTGACAGGCGATCAGTACTTC. The chain employs TRBV18 and TRBJ2-4, with a weak D call TRBD1 (6 bases). Trimming removed 3 bases from V and 12 bases from J, with 18 bases in between. CDR1 KGHSH and CDR2 LQKENI come from the germline V gene. The CDR3 length is 14 residues. Looking up the rest from reference TRBV18 and TRBJ2-4 gives the full variable domain: NAGVMQNPRHLVRRRGQEARLRCSPMKGHSHVYWYRQLPEEGLKFMVYLQKENIIDESGMPKERFSAEFPKEGPSILRIQQVVRGDSAAYFCASSPVSVTGDQYFGAGTRLSVL.

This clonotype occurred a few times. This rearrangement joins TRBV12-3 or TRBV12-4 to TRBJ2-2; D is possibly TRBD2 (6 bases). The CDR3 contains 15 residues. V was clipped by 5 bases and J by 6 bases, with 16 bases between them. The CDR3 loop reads CASSPRTSSAGELFF. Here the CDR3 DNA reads TGTGCCAGCAGTCCCCGCACTAGCAGCGCCGGGGAGCTGTTTTTT.

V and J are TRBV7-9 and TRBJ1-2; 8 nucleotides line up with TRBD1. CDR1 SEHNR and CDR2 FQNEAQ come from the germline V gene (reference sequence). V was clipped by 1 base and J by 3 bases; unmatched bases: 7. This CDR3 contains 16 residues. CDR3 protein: CASSLDRRGLDYGYTF. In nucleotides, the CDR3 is TGTGCCAGCAGCTTAGATCGCAGGGGGCTGGACTATGGCTACACCTTC.

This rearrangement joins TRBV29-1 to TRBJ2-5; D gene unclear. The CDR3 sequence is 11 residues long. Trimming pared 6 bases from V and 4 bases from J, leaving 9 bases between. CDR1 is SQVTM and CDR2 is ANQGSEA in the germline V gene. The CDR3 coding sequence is TGCAGCGTCCCCGTTCGAGAGACCCAGTACTTC. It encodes CSVPVRETQYF.

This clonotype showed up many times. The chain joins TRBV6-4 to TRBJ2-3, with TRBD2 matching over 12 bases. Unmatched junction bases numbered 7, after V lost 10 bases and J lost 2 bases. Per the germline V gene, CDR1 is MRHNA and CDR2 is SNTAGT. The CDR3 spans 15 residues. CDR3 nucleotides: TGTGCCACCTCTGGGACTAGCGGGTCCACAGATACGCAGTATTTT. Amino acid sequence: CATSGTSGSTDTQYF.

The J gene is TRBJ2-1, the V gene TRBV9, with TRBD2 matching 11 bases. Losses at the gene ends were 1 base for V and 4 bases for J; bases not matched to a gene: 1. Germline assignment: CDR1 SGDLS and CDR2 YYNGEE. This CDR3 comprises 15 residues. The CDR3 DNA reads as TGTGCCAGCAGCGTACGACTAGCGGGGTACAATGAGCAGTTCTTC. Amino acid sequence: CASSVRLAGYNEQFF.

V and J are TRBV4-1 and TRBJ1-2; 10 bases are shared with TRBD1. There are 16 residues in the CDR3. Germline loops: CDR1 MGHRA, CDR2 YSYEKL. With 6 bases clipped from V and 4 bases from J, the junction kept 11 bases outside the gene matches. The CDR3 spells CASSYGTGDLSYGYTF. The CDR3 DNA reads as TGCGCCAGCAGTTACGGGACAGGGGATCTCAGCTATGGCTACACCTTC.

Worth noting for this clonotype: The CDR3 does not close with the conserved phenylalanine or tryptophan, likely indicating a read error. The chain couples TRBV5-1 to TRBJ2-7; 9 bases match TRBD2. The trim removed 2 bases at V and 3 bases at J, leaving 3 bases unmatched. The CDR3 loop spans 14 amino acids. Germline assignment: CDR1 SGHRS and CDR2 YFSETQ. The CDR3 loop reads CASSFGTSIYEQYL. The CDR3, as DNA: TGCGCCAGCAGCTTTGGGACTAGCATCTACGAGCAGTACTTG.

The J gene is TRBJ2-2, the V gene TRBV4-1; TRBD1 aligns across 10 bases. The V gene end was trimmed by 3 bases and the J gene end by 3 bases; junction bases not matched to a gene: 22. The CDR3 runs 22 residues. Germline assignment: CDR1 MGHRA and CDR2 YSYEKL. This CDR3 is CASSQAYVPGTGVWEDTGELFF. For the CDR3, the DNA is TGCGCCAGCAGCCAGGCTTACGTCCCCGGGACAGGGGTCTGGGAGGACACCGGGGAGCTGTTTTTT.

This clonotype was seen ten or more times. In nucleotides, the CDR3 is TGCGCCAGCCGCTCTAGCGGCTCCTACAATGAGCAGTTCTTC. The encoded protein is CASRSSGSYNEQFF. This chain uses TRBV5-1 with TRBJ2-1; 7 positions agree with TRBD2. Germline V CDR1 and CDR2: SGHRS, YFSETQ. The length of the CDR3 is 14 residues. After removal of 7 bases from V and 0 bases from J, the junction contained 4 bases not matched to a gene.

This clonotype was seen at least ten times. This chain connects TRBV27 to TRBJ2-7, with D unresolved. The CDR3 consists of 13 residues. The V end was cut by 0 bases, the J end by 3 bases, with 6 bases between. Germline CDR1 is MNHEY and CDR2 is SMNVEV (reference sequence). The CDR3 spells CASSLSRLYEQYF. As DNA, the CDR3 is TGTGCCAGCAGTTTATCACGACTCTACGAGCAGTACTTC.

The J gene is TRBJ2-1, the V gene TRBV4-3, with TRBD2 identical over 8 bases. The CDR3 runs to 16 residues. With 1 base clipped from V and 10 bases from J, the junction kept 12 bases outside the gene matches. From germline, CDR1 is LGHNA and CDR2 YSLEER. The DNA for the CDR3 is TGCGCCAGCAGCCAAGCGAGCCCGGGAGGGGTGGGGGAGCAGTTCTTC. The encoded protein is CASSQASPGGVGEQFF.